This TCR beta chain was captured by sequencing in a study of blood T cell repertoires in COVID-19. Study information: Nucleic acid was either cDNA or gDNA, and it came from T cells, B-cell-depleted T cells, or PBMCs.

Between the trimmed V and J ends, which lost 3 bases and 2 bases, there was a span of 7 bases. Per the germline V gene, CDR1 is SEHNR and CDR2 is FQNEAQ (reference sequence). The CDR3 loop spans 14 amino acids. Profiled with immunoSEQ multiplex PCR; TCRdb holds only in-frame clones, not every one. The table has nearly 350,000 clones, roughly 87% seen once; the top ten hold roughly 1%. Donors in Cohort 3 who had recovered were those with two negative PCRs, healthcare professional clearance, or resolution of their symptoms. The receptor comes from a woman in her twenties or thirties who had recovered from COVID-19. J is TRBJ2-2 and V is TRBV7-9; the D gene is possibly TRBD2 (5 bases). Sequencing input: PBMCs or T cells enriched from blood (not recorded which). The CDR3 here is CASSLTTNTGELFF. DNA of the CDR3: TGTGCCAGCAGCTTGACTACCAACACCGGGGAGCTGTTTTTT.